A selection of T cell receptor beta chains follows, all from one sample in a study of OX40 agonist ivuxolimab in advanced cancers. The assay was immunoSEQ multiplex PCR, and TCRdb's table has in-frame clones only and misses some. The sample carries 73,000 or so clones, about 88% recorded once. The source was CD4+ or CD8+ T cells sorted from blood, collected in a trial of the OX40 agonist ivuxolimab. These receptors were collected from an adult with an advanced solid tumor such as melanoma, head and neck, liver or kidney cancer. Each CDR3 is given with its conserved first and last residue. Not every row has a clone size; where given, it reads once, few, many or a size class.

>NA|TRBV5-1
CASSARDGSSYNEQFF
>NA|TRBV7-8
CASSFGGGAAEQFF
>NA|TRBV19
CASSIAGGQQPQHF
>NA|TRBV11-2
CASSPRTGSAQHF
>NA|TRBV10-3
CAIKGGRGPYEQYF
>once|TRBV15
CATSRVGDSLNYGYTF
>NA|TRBV5-5
CASNPQGVHGYTF
>NA|TRBV11-2
CASSAIRGLRGGYTF
>NA|TRBV5-1
CASSLGALAAHTDTQYF
>once|TRBV7-8
CAGQLGGSYNEQFF
>few|TRBV27
CASSVRDRGIYYGYTF
>NA|TRBV6-5
CAGIPSDTGELFF
>NA|TRBV4-1
CASNVRVGEKLFF
>few|TRBV2
CASRTGPSNQPQHF
>NA|TRBV2
CASSGGRRINQPQHF
>once|TRBV19
CASSLTGLRGNTIYF
>NA|TRBV2
CASTSTGHNEQFF
>NA|TRBV14
CASSQGGQGTPRTEAFF
>NA|TRBV10-3
CAISRTGTVLTDTQYF
>NA|TRBV6-5
CASSYGDRTEAFF
>NA|TRBV7-2
CASSWGRGLLDHEQYF
>NA|TRBV29-1
CSVTRGNTEAFF
>NA|TRBV30
CAWSKTADQPQHF
>once|TRBV5-5
CASSAGGTQNTGELFF
>NA|TRBV7-8
CASSLVEVGRADTQYF
>NA|TRBV19
CASSSRTTNEKLFF
>NA|TRBV4-1
CASSQDTGVGTDTQYF
>NA|TRBV9
CASSDHSTSQAFF
>few|TRBV7-2
CASSSKIGYGYTF
>NA|TRBV13
CASSRRTGVSYEQYF
>NA|TRBV4-3
CASSARLAGGTDTQYF
>NA|TRBV7-2
CASSPLENEQFF
>NA|TRBV9
CASSVDPGAYEQYF
>NA|TRBV7-3
CASSLNPGYEQYF
>once|TRBV7-3
CASSLSVRNTEAFF
>once|TRBV19
CASSIDFWETQYF
>NA|TRBV7-9
CASSFKGPRGNEKLFF
>NA|TRBV7-9
CASTSRTGGRTGELFF
>NA|TRBV27
CASSLSRTGFSGANVLTF
>NA|TRBV5-6
CASSLFPTTISGNTIYF
>NA|TRBV30
CAWVEGKGRFLYGYTF
>NA|TRBV28
CASSPAGTAITEAFF
>NA|TRBV6-5
CASKGSLNTEAFF